This is a list of T cell receptor beta chains from one sample in a study of T cells in Graves' hyperthyroidism and ophthalmopathy. One entry per CDR3 protein, called by TCRdb with MiXCR from the multiplex PCR reads. Of approximately 46,000 distinct CDR3 sequences listed, 49% are singletons. The sequenced sample consisted of peripheral blood or thyroid tissue (not recorded which). These receptors were obtained from a woman in her fifties or sixties with Graves' hyperthyroidism. Each CDR3 is given with its conserved first and last residue. The D gene is left open where the match is weak. The size field is filled for only some rows; it gives once, few, many or a size class.

j_gene,d_gene,abundance,v_gene,CDR3nt,CDR3aa
TRBJ2-7,.,.,TRBV15,TGTGCCACCAGCAGTCATCAGGGCGAGCAGTACTTC,CATSSHQGEQYF
TRBJ1-1,.,few,TRBV7-2,TGTGCCAGCGCCGACGGGAACACTGAAGCTTTCTTT,CASADGNTEAFF
TRBJ2-5,.,.,TRBV20-1,TGCAGTGCCCCCGTCTCCGTCGCCGGGACCCAGTACTTC,CSAPVSVAGTQYF
TRBJ2-5,.,.,TRBV7-9,.,CASSGPLNYGYTFGSGTETQYF
TRBJ1-1,.,many,TRBV7-8,TGTGCCAGCACCCAGACAGCAGGATACACTGAAGCTTTCTTT,CASTQTAGYTEAFF
TRBJ1-2,.,.,TRBV2,TGTGCCAGCAGGATAGGGGACTATGGCTACACCTTC,CASRIGDYGYTF
TRBJ2-3,.,few,TRBV4-2,TGTGCCAGCGGCTCAGTGGGAGGTAATACAGATACGCAGTATTTT,CASGSVGGNTDTQYF
TRBJ1-1,.,.,TRBV2,.,CASSEARGFVTEAFFGQGTEAFF
TRBJ1-1,TRBD1,.,TRBV4-3,TGCGCCAGCAGCCTGGGGACAGGGTTCGATGAAGCTTTCTTT,CASSLGTGFDEAFF
TRBJ2-2,TRBD2,.,TRBV2,TGTGCCGGCAGCGGGGTAGCGGGAGCTACCGGGGAGCTGCTTTTT,CAGSGVAGATGELLF
TRBJ2-7,TRBD2,.,TRBV2,TGTGCCAGCAGCGAACTTCTAGCGGGAGGTCCCTACGAGCAGTACTTC,CASSELLAGGPYEQYF
TRBJ2-5,TRBD1,.,TRBV5-1,TGCGCCAGCAGGGAGCCGGGACAGGGAAGCGGGACTTCGGAGACCCAGTACTTC,CASREPGQGSGTSETQYF
TRBJ2-7,.,.,TRBV7-2,TGTGCCAGCAGCTTAGGAGGCAGAGGAAACGAGCAGTACTTC,CASSLGGRGNEQYF
TRBJ1-6,TRBD1,.,TRBV10-3,TGTGCCATCAGGGCCGGGACAGAAATCTCACCCCTCCACTTT,CAIRAGTEISPLHF
TRBJ2-7,TRBD2,.,TRBV20-1,TGCAGTGCTAGAGATCTAGCGGGAATCTACGAGCAGTACTTC,CSARDLAGIYEQYF
TRBJ1-5,TRBD1,many,TRBV10-3,TGTGCCATCAGTGAGATGGGACAGGGACAGCCCCAGCATTTT,CAISEMGQGQPQHF
TRBJ1-2,TRBD1,.,TRBV24-1,TGTGCCACCAGTGCCGGAGACAGGGGGCGCCGTGGCTACACCTTC,CATSAGDRGRRGYTF
TRBJ2-6,.,.,TRBV20-1,TGCAGTGCTCCGGGATTTTCCGGGGCCAACGTCCTGACTTTC,CSAPGFSGANVLTF
TRBJ2-2,TRBD2,.,TRBV19,TGTGCCAGTAGTTCTGGTCGACTAGCCCGGAACACCGGGGAGCTGTTTTTT,CASSSGRLARNTGELFF
TRBJ1-4,.,few,TRBV20-1,TGCAGTGAGCGGACGAATGAAAAACTGTTTTTT,CSERTNEKLFF